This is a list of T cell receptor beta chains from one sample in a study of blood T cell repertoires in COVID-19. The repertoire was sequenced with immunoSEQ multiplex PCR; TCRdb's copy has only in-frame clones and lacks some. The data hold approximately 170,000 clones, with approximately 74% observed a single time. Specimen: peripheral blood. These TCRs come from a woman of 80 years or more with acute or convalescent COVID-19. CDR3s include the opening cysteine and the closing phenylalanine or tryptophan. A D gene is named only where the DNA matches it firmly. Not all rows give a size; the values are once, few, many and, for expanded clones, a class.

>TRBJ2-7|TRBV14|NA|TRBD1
TGTGCCAGCAGCCATCTCGTACAGGGGCCTTACGAGCAGTACTTC
CASSHLVQGPYEQYF
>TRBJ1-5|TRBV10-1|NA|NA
TGCGCCAGCAGCCAGTCCCGGGACAAGTTTGGGGCAAGGAGCAATCAGCCCCAGCATTTT
CASSQSRDKFGARSNQPQHF
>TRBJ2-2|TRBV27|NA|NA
TGTGCCAGCGGAGTCTATAATGACAGGGAGGACGGGGAGCTGTTTTTT
CASGVYNDREDGELFF
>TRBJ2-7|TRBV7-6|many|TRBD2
TGTGCCAGCAGCTTAGCGGCGGGAGGTCGAGAGCAGTACTTC
CASSLAAGGREQYF
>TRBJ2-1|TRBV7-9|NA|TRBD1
TGTGCCAGCAGCGCCCCGACAGGGCCCTCCTACAATGAGCAGTTCTTC
CASSAPTGPSYNEQFF
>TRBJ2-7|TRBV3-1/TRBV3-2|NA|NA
TGTGCCAGCAGCCCACCGCCGGGACTTAACTACGAGCAGTACTTC
CASSPPPGLNYEQYF
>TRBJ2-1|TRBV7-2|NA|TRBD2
TGTGCCAGCAGCTTAGCTAGCGGGAGGATCGATGAGCAGTTCTTC
CASSLASGRIDEQFF
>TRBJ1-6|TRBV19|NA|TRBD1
TGTGCCAGTAGGCGGGACAGCTATAATTCACCCCTCCACTTT
CASRRDSYNSPLHF
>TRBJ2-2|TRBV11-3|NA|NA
TGTGCCAGCAGCTTCTTTAGGGGCGGGGAGCTGTTTTTT
CASSFFRGGELFF
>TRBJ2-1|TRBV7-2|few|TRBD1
TGTGCCAGCAGCGGGGACAGGGGGACCTACAATGAGCAGTTCTTC
CASSGDRGTYNEQFF
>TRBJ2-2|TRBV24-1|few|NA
TGTGCCACCAGTGATTTGTCACAGGCGAACACCGGGGAGCTGTTTTTT
CATSDLSQANTGELFF
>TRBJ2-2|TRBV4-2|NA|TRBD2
TGTGCCAGCAGCCCAATCGGGACTAGCGGGACCACCGGGGAGCTGTTTTTT
CASSPIGTSGTTGELFF
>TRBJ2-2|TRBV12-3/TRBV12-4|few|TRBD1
TGTGCCAGCAGGACAGGGTTTACCGGGGAGCTGTTTTTT
CASRTGFTGELFF
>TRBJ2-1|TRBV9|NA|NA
TGTGCCAGCAGCGTCGAGGGAAACCCCTACAATGAGCAGTTCTTC
CASSVEGNPYNEQFF
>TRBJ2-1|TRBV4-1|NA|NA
TGCGCCAGCAGCCAAGGAAGGCATGTGAGGAATGAGCAGTTCTTC
CASSQGRHVRNEQFF
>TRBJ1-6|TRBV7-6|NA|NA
TGTGCCAGCAGCTTAAGCAGGGAACCTTCTTCACCCCTCCACTTT
CASSLSREPSSPLHF
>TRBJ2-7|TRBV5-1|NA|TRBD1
TGCGCCAGCAGCTTGGCCGATTCGGGACAGGTACATTTC
CASSLADSGQVHF
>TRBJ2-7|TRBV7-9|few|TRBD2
TGTGCCAGCAGTCCCGGGCCGTTAGCGGGAGGGTCCGAGCAGTACTTC
CASSPGPLAGGSEQYF
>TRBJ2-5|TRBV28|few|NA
TGTGCCAGCAGGGACACAGGCTGGACCCAGTACTTC
CASRDTGWTQYF
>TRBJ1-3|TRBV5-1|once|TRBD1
TGCGCCAGCAGCTTGACAGGGGTGGACTCTGGAAACACCATATATTTT
CASSLTGVDSGNTIYF
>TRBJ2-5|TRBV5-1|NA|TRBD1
TGCGCCAGCAGGGGGACAGGGGACCTCCAAGAGACCCAGTACTTC
CASRGTGDLQETQYF
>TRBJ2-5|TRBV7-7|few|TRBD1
TGTGCCAGCACCACAGGGGCGCAAGAGACCCAGTACTTC
CASTTGAQETQYF
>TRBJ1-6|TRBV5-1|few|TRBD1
TGCGCCAGCAGCTCGGGACAGCTTAATTCACCCCTCCACTTT
CASSSGQLNSPLHF
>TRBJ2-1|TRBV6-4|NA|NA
TGTGCCAGCAGTGTGCAGGAGGGCTCCTACAATGAGCAGTTCTTC
CASSVQEGSYNEQFF
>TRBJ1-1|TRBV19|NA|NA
TGTGCCAGCAGGGGCAGGGCCACTGAAGCTTTCTTT
CASRGRATEAFF
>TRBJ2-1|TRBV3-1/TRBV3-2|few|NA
TGTGCCAGCAGCCAAGCGGGGAGCTCCTACAATGAGCAGTTCTTC
CASSQAGSSYNEQFF
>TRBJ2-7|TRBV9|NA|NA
TGTGCCAGCAGCGTAGGGGCTACCTCCTACGAGCAGTACTTC
CASSVGATSYEQYF
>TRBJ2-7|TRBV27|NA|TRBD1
TGTGCCAGCAGTTTCATTTCCGCCGGGACAGGGGGTTACGAGCAGTACTTC
CASSFISAGTGGYEQYF
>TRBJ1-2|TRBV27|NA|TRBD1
TGTGCCAGCAGTTCGACCGGGACAGGAGATAGGGGCTACACCTTC
CASSSTGTGDRGYTF
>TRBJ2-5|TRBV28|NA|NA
TGTGCCAGCAGTCGGGGATTAGAGACCCAGTACTTC
CASSRGLETQYF
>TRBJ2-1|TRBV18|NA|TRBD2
TGTGCCAGCTCACCACCGGCTACTAGCGGGCACAATGAGCAGTTCTTC
CASSPPATSGHNEQFF